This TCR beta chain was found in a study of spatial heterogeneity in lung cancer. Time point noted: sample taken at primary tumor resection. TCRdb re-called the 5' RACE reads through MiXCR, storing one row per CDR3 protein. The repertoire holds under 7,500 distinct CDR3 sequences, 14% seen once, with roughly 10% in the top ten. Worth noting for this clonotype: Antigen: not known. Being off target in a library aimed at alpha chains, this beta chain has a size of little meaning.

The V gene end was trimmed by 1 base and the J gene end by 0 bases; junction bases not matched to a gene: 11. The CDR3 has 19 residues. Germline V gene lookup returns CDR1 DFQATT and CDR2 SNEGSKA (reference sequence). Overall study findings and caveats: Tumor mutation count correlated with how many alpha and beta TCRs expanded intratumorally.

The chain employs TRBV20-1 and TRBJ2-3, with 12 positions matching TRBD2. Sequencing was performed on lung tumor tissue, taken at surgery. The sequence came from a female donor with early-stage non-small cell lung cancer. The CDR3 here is CSARATSLAGGPSTDTQYF. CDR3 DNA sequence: TGCAGTGCTAGAGCCACCTCACTAGCGGGAGGACCTAGCACAGATACGCAGTATTTT.